Below are 13 T cell receptor beta chains sequenced from a single sample in a study of shared clonotypes between healthy human individuals. Method: immunoSEQ multiplex PCR; TCRdb's copy keeps in-frame clones and lacks some. The sample lists some 2 million clones, approximately 95% occurring once. CD45RO-negative cells were positively selected for CCR7, leaving out terminally differentiated effector memory CD45RA+ cells. The material sequenced was naive CD8+ T cells sorted from blood. These TCRs come from a man in his late teens or twenties in good health.

The chain is built from TRBV10-2 and TRBJ2-2; 7 bases line up with TRBD2. The length of the CDR3 is 16 residues. The V and J ends lost 2 bases and 4 bases, in that order; junction bases with no gene match: 7. Per the germline V gene, CDR1 is WSHSY and CDR2 is SAAADI. CDR3 region: CASSEGLAGPTGELFF. In DNA form, the CDR3 reads TGCGCCAGCAGTGAGGGATTAGCGGGTCCCACCGGGGAGCTGTTTTTT.

The V gene is TRBV27, the J gene TRBJ2-1, with D hard to call. Germline assignment: CDR1 MNHEY and CDR2 SMNVEV (reference sequence). CDR3 length: 15 residues. Trimming cost V 0 bases and J 6 bases, with 12 bases left between them. The CDR3 protein is CASSLSGPWTNEQFF. In DNA, the CDR3 is TGTGCCAGCAGTTTATCAGGGCCTTGGACCAATGAGCAGTTCTTC.

This clone was picked up one time. This sequence joins TRBV5-8 and TRBJ2-5, with D uncertain. This CDR3 spans 13 amino acids. V was shortened by 4 bases and J by 1 base, with 8 bases between the two germline ends. Germline V gene lookup returns CDR1 SGHTS and CDR2 YDEGEE. The CDR3 reads CASSLGIQETQYF. CDR3 nucleotide sequence: TGTGCCAGCAGCCTCGGAATCCAAGAGACCCAGTACTTC.

The rearrangement joins TRBV2 to TRBJ2-5; TRBD2 aligns across 9 bases. Germline CDR1 reads SNHLY; CDR2 reads FYNNEI. The trim removed 0 bases at V and 0 bases at J, leaving 11 bases unmatched. This CDR3 comprises 19 residues. CDR3 sequence (DNA): TGTGCCAGCAGTGAAGCGCTTGCGGGGGGGGAACAGTACCAAGAGACCCAGTACTTC. Residues: CASSEALAGGEQYQETQYF. The whole variable domain, filled in from reference TRBV2 and TRBJ2-5, reads EPEVTQTPSHQVTQMGQEVILRCVPISNHLYFYWYRQILGQKVEFLVSFYNNEISEKSEIFDDQFSVERPDGSNFTLKIRSTKLEDSAMYFCASSEALAGGEQYQETQYFGPGTRLLVL.

The DNA of the CDR3 is TGTGCCAGCAGCCAATGGGGCCCAGATACGCAGTATTTT. Translated: CASSQWGPDTQYF. V is TRBV14 and J is TRBJ2-3; D may be TRBD1 (5 bases). Germline lookup yields CDR1 SGHDN and CDR2 FVKESK. V was shortened by 2 bases and J by 4 bases, with 7 bases between the two germline ends. This CDR3 has 13 residues. Using reference TRBV14 and TRBJ2-3 for the parts outside the CDR3, the full variable domain is EAGVTQFPSHSVIEKGQTVTLRCDPISGHDNLYWYRRVMGKEIKFLLHFVKESKQDESGMPNNRFLAERTGGTYSTLKVQPAELEDSGVYFCASSQWGPDTQYFGPGTRLTVL.

The chain recombines TRBV10-1 with TRBJ2-7; no definite D call. Germline lookup yields CDR1 WNHNN and CDR2 SYGVQD (reference sequence). The CDR3 totals 17 residues. The ends were cut back, 3 bases at V and 1 base at J, with 19 bases in the middle. The DNA of the CDR3 is TGCGCCAGCAGTGACGACAAGTTGACCGACCATTCCTACGAGCAGTACTTC. This gives the protein CASSDDKLTDHSYEQYF.

This chain links TRBV19 with TRBJ1-1, with 8 bases matching TRBD1. Losses at the gene ends were 4 bases for V and 0 bases for J; bases not matched to a gene: 7. This CDR3 spans 16 amino acids. Germline V lookup: CDR1 LNHDA, CDR2 SQIVND (reference sequence). CDR3 sequence: CASSRGQGRMNTEAFF. The CDR3 DNA follows: TGTGCCAGTAGTAGAGGACAGGGAAGGATGAACACTGAAGCTTTCTTT.

The rearrangement links TRBV2 to TRBJ2-7; the D gene is possibly TRBD2 (6 bases). Germline V lookup: CDR1 SNHLY, CDR2 FYNNEI. The germline V and J ends were trimmed by 3 bases and 2 bases, with 17 bases remaining between them. The CDR3 runs to 16 residues. CDR3 coding DNA: TGTGCCAGCAGTGATCGGCAGGAGGGTATAGCCTACGAGCAGTACTTC. Its protein is CASSDRQEGIAYEQYF.

The chain joins TRBV4-1 to TRBJ1-2; 11 bases are a match to TRBD1. The germline gives CDR1 MGHRA, CDR2 YSYEKL. V lost 4 bases to trimming and J lost 7 bases; unmatched junction nucleotides: 11. The CDR3 totals 16 residues. This CDR3 is CASSPVGTGGSVGYTF. CDR3 bases: TGCGCCAGCAGCCCAGTGGGGACAGGGGGATCAGTTGGCTACACCTTC.

As concerns this clone: Other nucleotide sequences in the sample specify the same CDR3. This rearrangement joins TRBV27 to TRBJ2-7; tentatively, D is TRBD1 (5 bases). The length of the CDR3 is 13 residues. CDR1 MNHEY and CDR2 SMNVEV come from the germline V gene (reference sequence). Trimming shortened V by 2 bases and J by 3 bases, and 8 bases separated the two germline ends. The CDR3 coding sequence is TGTGCCAGCAGTTTAGGACAAAACTACGAGCAGTACTTC. Protein: CASSLGQNYEQYF.

The chain is built from TRBV19 and TRBJ2-6; D uncertain. Germline CDR1 is LNHDA and CDR2 is SQIVND (reference sequence). CDR3 size: 17 residues. V lost 0 bases and J 3 bases, leaving 12 bases between the germline ends. The CDR3 loop is CASSIDLEVNGANVLTF. The CDR3 nucleotides are TGTGCCAGTAGTATAGATCTCGAGGTTAATGGGGCCAACGTCCTGACTTTC.

This sequence joins TRBV19 and TRBJ1-5, with D tentatively TRBD1 (6 bases). The CDR3 runs 16 residues. The V gene lost 0 bases and the J gene lost 7 bases, with 16 bases spanning the gap. Germline V gene sequence: CDR1 LNHDA, CDR2 SQIVND (reference sequence). This chain's CDR3 is CASSIEQGISGQPQHF. The CDR3 bases are TGTGCCAGTAGTATAGAACAGGGAATTAGCGGGCAGCCCCAGCATTTT.

The chain has TRBV9 and TRBJ1-2; D unresolved. Germline assignment: CDR1 SGDLS and CDR2 YYNGEE. The CDR3 has 15 residues. The germline V and J ends were trimmed by 0 bases and 4 bases, with 13 bases remaining between them. The CDR3: CASSVDVGDRYGYTF. For the CDR3, the DNA is TGTGCCAGCAGCGTAGACGTCGGGGATCGCTATGGCTACACCTTC.